What follows is one TCR beta chain and its context. Its antigen specificity is not known. Nothing much larger sits one base from this clone, and base qualities are not available. Sample treatment or condition, as interpreted from the label and publication: roughly nine-day PBMC culture with coronavirus spike peptide pools or control peptides (ViraFEST assay). To expand antigen-specific T cells with peptide pools and then pick out the expanded clonotypes through TCR sequencing, the study relied on the ViraFEST assay. The convalescent patients' positive SARS-CoV-2 PCR tests were from March to December 2020, which was before the Alpha, Beta and Delta variants emerged in the United States. Each well held 1.5 million to 2.5 million PBMCs cultured with 10 ug/ml peptide pools in IMDM containing around 5.5% human AB serum and 7.5 to 10 IU/ml IL-2. On days 3 and 7, half of the culture medium was replaced with fresh IL-2-containing medium. CD4+ T cells were isolated after around ten days of culture through negative selection using the EasySep CD4+ T cell isolation kit. Ficoll-Paque Plus gradient centrifugation was used to isolate PBMCs from whole blood, and the isolated PBMCs were then either used fresh or cryopreserved at -140C. Each culture condition was generally run in triplicate wells.

These data are taken from a study of vaccination and CD4 T cells after COVID-19 (dated 2022 in TCRdb). Regarding the complete study: SARS-CoV-2 positivity had been established in the convalescent patients by nasal swab PCR, and mild disease was recorded in several of these patients and severe disease in one. In the convalescent cohort there were six males and four females, among whom were two Hispanic individuals, seven Caucasians, two Asians and one multiracial person. Each participant got two doses of either the Pfizer-BioNTech BNT162b2 vaccine (n=8) or the Moderna mRNA-1273 vaccine (n=2). Post-COVID blood samples were collected from convalescent patients a median of around 100 days after diagnosis, with a range of about 35 to 161 days. The time from the second vaccine dose to post-vaccine blood sampling had a median of around 72 days and ranged from roughly 13 to 241 days. For stimulating the cultures, overlapping spike peptide pools were used, derived from SARS-CoV-2 as well as from the common cold coronaviruses HCoV-NL63, HCoV-OC43 and HCoV-229E. As controls, cultures received a CEFX viral epitope pool (the positive control), an HIV-1 Nef peptide pool (the negative control), or no peptide at all. In ten to eleven COVID-19 convalescent patients and several infection-naive healthy vaccine recipients, the spike-specific CD4+ TCR repertoire before mRNA vaccination was compared with the repertoire after mRNA vaccination. The paper's findings and limits, for the study overall: In convalescent patients, a median approximately 83% of post-vaccine SARS-CoV-2-reactive clones were detected only after vaccination, and vaccine-specific priming was suggested by this finding. The number of convalescent patients in the study was relatively small, and the study did not examine early timepoints following natural infection. Although the median number of SARS-CoV-2-reactive clonotypes went up from fewer than 25 after infection to 38 after vaccination, the increase was not significant. Nearly all vaccine-specific clones in convalescent patients (304 of 307) were mono-reactive for SARS-CoV-2 spike rather than cross-reactive with common cold coronaviruses.

The receptor library was made with PCR. DNA from cultured CD4+ T cells underwent TCR sequencing with the Oncomine TCR Beta short-read assay at the Johns Hopkins FTIC core. The QIAamp micro DNA kit was used to extract genomic DNA from the cultured CD4+ T cells. The Oncomine TCR Beta libraries from cultured CD4+ T cells were pooled using unique dual indexes and then sequenced on an Illumina iSeq 100. Turning to the authors' computational methods: Non-productive sequences were removed, and CDR3s that did not start with C, did not end with F or W, or were shorter than 7 amino acids were discarded. The MANAFEST web application identified antigen-specific clonotypes by comparing peptide-stimulated wells against reference wells and other culture wells. To be called positive, a clone needed an FDR below 0.05, an odds ratio above 5, and a productive frequency above 0.1% in at least two of three replicate wells. A clonotype counted as cross-reactive if it showed significant expansion both in the SARS-CoV-2 spike wells and in at least one common cold coronavirus spike condition. Similarity between CDR3 sequences was evaluated in R version 3.6.1 using Levenshtein distances (stringdist) and unrooted phylogenetic trees (ape). Using fastp trimming at Q25 and MiXCR clonotype assembly, TCRdb reanalyzed the public sequencing data and kept in-frame beta chains. Rows with a matching CDR3 protein are joined into one entry that keeps the most common DNA and genes. TCRdb, not the authors, supplied the V and J calls. In all, the sample holds 18,000 or so distinct CDR3 sequences, and around 52% of those were seen once. The ten largest clones capture 8% to 10% of the sample.

The germline V end is reduced by 4 bases and the J end by 2 bases; junction bases left unmatched: 5. Including cysteine and phenylalanine, the CDR3 has 13 amino acids. The read is trimmed to its CDR3 DNA, 39 bases read in frame from base 1. Taken from the germline V gene (reference sequence), the CDR1 and CDR2 loops are GTSNPN and SVGIG. The V and J segments used are TRBV30 and TRBJ2-7, and TRBD2 matches 7 of the central bases. The clonotype was recovered from a human donor who had recovered from COVID-19. Specimen: CD4+ T cells from blood, cultured in vitro. DNA sequence: TGTGCCTGGACGGGACTACCACCCTACGAGCAGTACTTC. This codes for CAWTGLPPYEQYF.